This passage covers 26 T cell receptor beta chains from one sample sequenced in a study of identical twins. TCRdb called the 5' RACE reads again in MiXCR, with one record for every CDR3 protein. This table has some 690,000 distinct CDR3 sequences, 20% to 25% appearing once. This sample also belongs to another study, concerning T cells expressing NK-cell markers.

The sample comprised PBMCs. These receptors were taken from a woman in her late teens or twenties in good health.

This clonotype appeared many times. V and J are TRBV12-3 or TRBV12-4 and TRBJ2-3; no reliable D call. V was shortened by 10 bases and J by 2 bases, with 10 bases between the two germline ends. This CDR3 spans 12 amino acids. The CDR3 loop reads CATRYITDTQYF. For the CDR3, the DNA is TGTGCCACACGCTATATCACAGATACGCAGTATTTT.

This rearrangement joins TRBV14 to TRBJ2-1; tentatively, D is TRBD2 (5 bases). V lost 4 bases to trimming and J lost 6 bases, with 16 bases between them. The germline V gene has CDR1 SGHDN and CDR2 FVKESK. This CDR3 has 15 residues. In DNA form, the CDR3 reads TGTGCCAGCAGCCCGTTCATCGGAGGAGGCAATGAGCAGTTCTTC. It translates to CASSPFIGGGNEQFF.

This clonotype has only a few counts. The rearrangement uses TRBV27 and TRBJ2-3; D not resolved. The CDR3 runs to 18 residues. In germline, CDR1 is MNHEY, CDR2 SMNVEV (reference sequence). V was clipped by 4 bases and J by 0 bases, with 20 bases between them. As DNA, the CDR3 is TGTGCCAGCAGTTCAAGCGCCGTACTGCCTACTAGCACAGATACGCAGTATTTT. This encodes CASSSSAVLPTSTDTQYF.

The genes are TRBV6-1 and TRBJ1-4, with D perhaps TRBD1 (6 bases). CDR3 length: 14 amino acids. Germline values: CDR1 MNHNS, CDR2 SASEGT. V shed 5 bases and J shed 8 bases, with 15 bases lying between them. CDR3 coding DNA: TGTGCCAGCAGTACGGGGGCGAGTGGAGAAAAACTGTTTTTT. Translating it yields CASSTGASGEKLFF.

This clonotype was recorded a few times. CDR3 protein: CASSLGLAGFSTDTQYF. The CDR3 DNA sequence: TGCGCCAGCAGCTTGGGACTAGCGGGGTTTAGCACAGATACGCAGTATTTT. The chain combines TRBV5-1 with TRBJ2-3, with 11 bases that match TRBD2. V gave up 0 bases and J gave up 0 bases; unmatched junction bases: 3. This CDR3 has 17 amino acids. From germline, CDR1 is SGHRS and CDR2 YFSETQ.

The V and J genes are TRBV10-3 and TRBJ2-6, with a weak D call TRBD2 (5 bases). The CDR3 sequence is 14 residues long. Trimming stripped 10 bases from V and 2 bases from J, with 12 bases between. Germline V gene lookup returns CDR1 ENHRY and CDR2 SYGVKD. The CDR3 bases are TGTGCCACCTTGTTCGGGGCTGGGGCCAACGTCCTGACTTTC. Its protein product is CATLFGAGANVLTF.

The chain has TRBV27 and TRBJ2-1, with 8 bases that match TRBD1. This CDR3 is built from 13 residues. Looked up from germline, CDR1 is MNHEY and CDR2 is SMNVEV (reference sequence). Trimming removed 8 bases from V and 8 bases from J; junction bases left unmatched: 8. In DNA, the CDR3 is TGTGCCAGCGCGCTACAGGGGGGTGATGAGCAGTTCTTC. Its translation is CASALQGGDEQFF.

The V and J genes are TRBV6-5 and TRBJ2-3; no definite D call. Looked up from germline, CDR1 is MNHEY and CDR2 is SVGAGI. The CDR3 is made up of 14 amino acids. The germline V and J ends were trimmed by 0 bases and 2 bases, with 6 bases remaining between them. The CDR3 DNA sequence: TGTGCCAGCAGTTACTCCCGCGTCACAGATACGCAGTATTTT. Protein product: CASSYSRVTDTQYF.

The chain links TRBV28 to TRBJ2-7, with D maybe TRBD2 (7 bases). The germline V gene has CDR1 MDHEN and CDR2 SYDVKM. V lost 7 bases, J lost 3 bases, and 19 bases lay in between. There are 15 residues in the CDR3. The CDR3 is CASTDRGGMDYEQYF. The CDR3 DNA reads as TGTGCCAGCACCGATAGGGGGGGGATGGACTACGAGCAGTACTTC.

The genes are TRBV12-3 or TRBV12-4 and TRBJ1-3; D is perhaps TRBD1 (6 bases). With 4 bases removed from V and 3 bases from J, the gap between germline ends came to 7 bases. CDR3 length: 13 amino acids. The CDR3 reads CASSSGVGNTIYF. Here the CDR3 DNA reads TGTGCCAGCAGTTCAGGGGTTGGAAACACCATATATTTT.

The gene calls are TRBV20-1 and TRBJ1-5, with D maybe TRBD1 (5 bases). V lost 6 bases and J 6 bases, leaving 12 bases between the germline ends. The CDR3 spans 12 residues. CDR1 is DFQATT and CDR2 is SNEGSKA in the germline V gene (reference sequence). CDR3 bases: TGCAGTGCCTACAGGTTAGGTCAGCCCCAGCATTTT. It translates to CSAYRLGQPQHF.

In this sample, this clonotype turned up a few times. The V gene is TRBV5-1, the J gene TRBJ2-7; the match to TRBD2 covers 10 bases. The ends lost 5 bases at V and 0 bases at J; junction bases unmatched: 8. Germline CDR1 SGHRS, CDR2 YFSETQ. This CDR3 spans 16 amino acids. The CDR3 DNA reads TGCGCCAGCAGGCCCTTAGCGGGAGGCATCTCCTACGAGCAGTACTTC. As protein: CASRPLAGGISYEQYF.

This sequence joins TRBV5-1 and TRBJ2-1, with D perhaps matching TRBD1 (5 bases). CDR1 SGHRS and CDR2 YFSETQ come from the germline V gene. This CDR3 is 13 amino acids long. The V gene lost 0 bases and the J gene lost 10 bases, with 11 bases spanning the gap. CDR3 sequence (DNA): TGCGCCAGCAGCTTGGCCGTTTGGGGCGAGCAGTTCTTC. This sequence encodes CASSLAVWGEQFF.

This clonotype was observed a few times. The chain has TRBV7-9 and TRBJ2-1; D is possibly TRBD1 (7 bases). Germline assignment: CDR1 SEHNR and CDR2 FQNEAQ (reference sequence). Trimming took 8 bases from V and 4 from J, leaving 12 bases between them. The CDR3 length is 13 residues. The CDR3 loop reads CASHPGGYNEQFF. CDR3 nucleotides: TGTGCCAGCCACCCAGGGGGGTACAATGAGCAGTTCTTC.

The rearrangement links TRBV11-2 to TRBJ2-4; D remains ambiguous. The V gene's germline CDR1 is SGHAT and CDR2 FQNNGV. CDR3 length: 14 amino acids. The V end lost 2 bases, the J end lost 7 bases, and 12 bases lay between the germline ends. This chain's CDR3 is CASSLNPGSNIQYF. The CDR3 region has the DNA TGTGCCAGCAGCTTAAATCCGGGCTCGAACATTCAGTACTTC. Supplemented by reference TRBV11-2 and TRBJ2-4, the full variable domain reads EAGVAQSPRYKIIEKRQSVAFWCNPISGHATLYWYQQILGQGPKLLIQFQNNGVVDDSQLPKDRFSAERLKGVDSTLKIQPAKLEDSAVYLCASSLNPGSNIQYFGAGTRLSVL.

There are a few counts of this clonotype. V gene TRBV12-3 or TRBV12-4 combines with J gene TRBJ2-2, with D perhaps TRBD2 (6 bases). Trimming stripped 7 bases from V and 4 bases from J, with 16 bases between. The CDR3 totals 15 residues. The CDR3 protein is CASTLGGFFTGELFF. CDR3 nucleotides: TGTGCCAGCACTCTTGGGGGGTTTTTCACCGGGGAGCTGTTTTTT.

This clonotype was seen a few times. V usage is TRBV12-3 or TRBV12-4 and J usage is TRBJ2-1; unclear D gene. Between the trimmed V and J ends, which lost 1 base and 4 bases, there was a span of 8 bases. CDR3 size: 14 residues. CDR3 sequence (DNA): TGTGCCAGCAGTTTAGACCACTTATACAATGAGCAGTTCTTC. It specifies CASSLDHLYNEQFF.

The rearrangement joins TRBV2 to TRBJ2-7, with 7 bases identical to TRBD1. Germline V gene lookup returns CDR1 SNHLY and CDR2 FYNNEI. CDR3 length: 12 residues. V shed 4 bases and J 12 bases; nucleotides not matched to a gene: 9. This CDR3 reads CASSVDEGGSYF. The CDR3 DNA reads TGTGCCAGCAGTGTAGACGAAGGGGGCTCGTACTTC.

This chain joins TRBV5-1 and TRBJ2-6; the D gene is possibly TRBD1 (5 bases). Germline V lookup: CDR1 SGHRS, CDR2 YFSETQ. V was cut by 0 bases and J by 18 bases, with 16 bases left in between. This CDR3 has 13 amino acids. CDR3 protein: CASSLEALSGATF. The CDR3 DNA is TGCGCCAGCAGCTTGGAGGCTCTCTCTGGGGCGACTTTC.

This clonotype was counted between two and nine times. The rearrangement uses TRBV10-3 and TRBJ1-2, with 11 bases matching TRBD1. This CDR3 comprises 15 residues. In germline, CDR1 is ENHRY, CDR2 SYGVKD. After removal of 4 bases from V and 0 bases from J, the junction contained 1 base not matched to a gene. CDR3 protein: CAISGTGGANYGYTF. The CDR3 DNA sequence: TGTGCCATCAGTGGGACAGGGGGCGCTAACTATGGCTACACCTTC.

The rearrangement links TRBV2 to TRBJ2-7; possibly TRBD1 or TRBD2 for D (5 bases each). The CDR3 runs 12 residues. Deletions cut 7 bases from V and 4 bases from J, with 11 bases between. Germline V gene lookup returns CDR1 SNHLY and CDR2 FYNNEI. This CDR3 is CASMGRKYEQYF. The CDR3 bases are TGTGCCAGCATGGGACGGAAATACGAGCAGTACTTC. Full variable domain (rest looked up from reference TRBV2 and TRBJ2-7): EPEVTQTPSHQVTQMGQEVILRCVPISNHLYFYWYRQILGQKVEFLVSFYNNEISEKSEIFDDQFSVERPDGSNFTLKIRSTKLEDSAMYFCASMGRKYEQYFGPGTRLTVT.

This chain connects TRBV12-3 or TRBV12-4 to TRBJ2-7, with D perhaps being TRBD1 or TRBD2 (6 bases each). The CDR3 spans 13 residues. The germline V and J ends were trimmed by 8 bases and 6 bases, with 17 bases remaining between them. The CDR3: CASFAGHGSEQYF. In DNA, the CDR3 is TGTGCCAGCTTCGCGGGACACGGCAGCGAGCAGTACTTC.

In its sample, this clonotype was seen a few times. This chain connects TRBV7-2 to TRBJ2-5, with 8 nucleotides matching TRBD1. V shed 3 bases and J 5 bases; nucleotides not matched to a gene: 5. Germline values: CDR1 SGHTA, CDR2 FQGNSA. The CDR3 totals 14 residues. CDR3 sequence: CASSFQGAQETQYF. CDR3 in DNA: TGTGCCAGCAGCTTCCAGGGGGCGCAGGAGACCCAGTACTTC.

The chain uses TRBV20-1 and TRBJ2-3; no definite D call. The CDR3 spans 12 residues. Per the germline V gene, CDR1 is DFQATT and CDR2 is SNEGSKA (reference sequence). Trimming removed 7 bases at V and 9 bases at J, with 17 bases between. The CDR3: CSVPFTIHTQYF. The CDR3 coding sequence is TGCAGTGTCCCCTTTACTATTCACACGCAGTATTTT.

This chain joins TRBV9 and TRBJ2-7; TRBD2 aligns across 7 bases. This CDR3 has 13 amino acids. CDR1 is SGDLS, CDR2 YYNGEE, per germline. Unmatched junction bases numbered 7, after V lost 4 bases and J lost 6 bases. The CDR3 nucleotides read TGTGCCAGCAGCCGGACTAGTTTAGGCGAGCAGTACTTC. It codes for CASSRTSLGEQYF.

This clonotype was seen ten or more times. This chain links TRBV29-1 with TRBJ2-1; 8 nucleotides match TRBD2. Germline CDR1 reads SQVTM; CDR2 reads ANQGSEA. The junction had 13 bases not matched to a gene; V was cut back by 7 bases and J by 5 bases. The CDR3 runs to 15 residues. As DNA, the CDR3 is TGCAGCGACCTCGGGAGGGAGGAACGGGACAATGAGCAGTTCTTC. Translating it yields CSDLGREERDNEQFF.